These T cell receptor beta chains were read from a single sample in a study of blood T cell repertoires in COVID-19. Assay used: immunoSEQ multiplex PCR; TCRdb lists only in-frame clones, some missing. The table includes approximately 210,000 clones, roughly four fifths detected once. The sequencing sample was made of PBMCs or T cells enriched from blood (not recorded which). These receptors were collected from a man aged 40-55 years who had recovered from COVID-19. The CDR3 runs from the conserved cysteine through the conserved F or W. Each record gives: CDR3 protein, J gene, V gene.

cdr3_aa: CATRSGAGGNTIYF; j_call: TRBJ1-3; v_call: TRBV24-1
cdr3_aa: CASSPSVTGYYNEQFF; j_call: TRBJ2-1; v_call: TRBV18
cdr3_aa: CASSPRTGPDEQYF; j_call: TRBJ2-7; v_call: TRBV9
cdr3_aa: CASSFYRGGSHQPQHF; j_call: TRBJ1-5; v_call: TRBV28
cdr3_aa: CASGRDRMNYGYTF; j_call: TRBJ1-2; v_call: TRBV9
cdr3_aa: CASSPSRAPEQFF; j_call: TRBJ2-1; v_call: TRBV18
cdr3_aa: CAWRGKTGGGTEAFF; j_call: TRBJ1-1; v_call: TRBV30
cdr3_aa: CASSQVRETQYF; j_call: TRBJ2-5; v_call: TRBV4-1
cdr3_aa: CASSLLGTGDEQYF; j_call: TRBJ2-7; v_call: TRBV5-1
cdr3_aa: CASSTTRDLSYNEQFF; j_call: TRBJ2-1; v_call: TRBV28
cdr3_aa: CASSPLQGRNTEAFF; j_call: TRBJ1-1; v_call: TRBV7-7
cdr3_aa: CSVVSGTGYEQYF; j_call: TRBJ2-7; v_call: TRBV29-1
cdr3_aa: CASRAGQGASPLHF; j_call: TRBJ1-6; v_call: TRBV28
cdr3_aa: CASSLGHRGTEPQHF; j_call: TRBJ1-5; v_call: TRBV5-1
cdr3_aa: CASSPRQGRGYSNQPQHF; j_call: TRBJ1-5; v_call: TRBV19
cdr3_aa: CASTHSNTGELFF; j_call: TRBJ2-2; v_call: TRBV5-1
cdr3_aa: CASSQASGGATDTQYF; j_call: TRBJ2-3; v_call: TRBV3-1/TRBV3-2
cdr3_aa: CASSPIGDEQYF; j_call: TRBJ2-7; v_call: TRBV18
cdr3_aa: CASRVTRHDQPQHF; j_call: TRBJ1-5; v_call: TRBV28
cdr3_aa: CASSLGLGQGFFEQYF; j_call: TRBJ2-7; v_call: TRBV5-1
cdr3_aa: CASSISSGGSGGYTF; j_call: TRBJ1-2; v_call: TRBV19
cdr3_aa: CASSFVLAGVKNIQYF; j_call: TRBJ2-4; v_call: TRBV28